These 16 T cell receptor beta chains were sequenced from one sample in a study of blood T cell repertoires in COVID-19. Method: immunoSEQ multiplex PCR; TCRdb's copy keeps in-frame clones and lacks some. Of under 200,000 clones listed, over 70% were seen once; the top ten hold 2.8%. The sequencing input was peripheral blood. These receptors were taken from a man in his 70s with acute or convalescent COVID-19.

V is TRBV19 and J is TRBJ1-2, with D possibly TRBD1 on 6 matching bases. Germline CDR1 and CDR2: LNHDA and SQIVND (reference sequence). This CDR3 is 16 amino acids long. V lost 2 bases to trimming and J lost 7 bases, with 20 bases between them. CDR3 protein: CASSINSVAGEGGYTF. CDR3 DNA: TGTGCCAGTAGTATAAATTCTGTCGCAGGGGAGGGTGGCTACACCTTC.

The gene calls are TRBV6-1 and TRBJ1-3; 9 bases are shared with TRBD1. Germline V gene data show CDR1 as MNHNS and CDR2 as SASEGT. V shed 4 bases and J 4 bases; nucleotides not matched to a gene: 8. The CDR3 contains 16 residues. The CDR3 DNA sequence: TGTGCCAGCAGTGGAACAGGGGGCGCGGGAGGAAACACCATATATTTT. It encodes CASSGTGGAGGNTIYF.

This clone was recorded a few times. The chain employs TRBV12-3 or TRBV12-4 and TRBJ1-1; 7 nucleotides match TRBD1. V lost 5 bases, J lost 0 bases, and 0 bases stayed unmatched. The CDR3 consists of 13 residues. The CDR3: CASSGQVNTEAFF. The CDR3 region has the DNA TGTGCCAGCAGTGGACAGGTGAACACTGAAGCTTTCTTT.

This clone was counted once. The V call is TRBV14, the J call TRBJ2-2; 13 bases align to TRBD2. V dropped 5 bases and J dropped 5; count of bases not matched to a gene: 8. This CDR3 has 17 amino acids. Germline V gene sequence: CDR1 SGHDN, CDR2 FVKESK. This chain's CDR3 is CASSTRTSGSWTGELFF. The CDR3 DNA reads as TGTGCCAGCAGCACCCGGACTAGCGGGAGCTGGACCGGGGAGCTGTTTTTT.

V usage is TRBV24-1 and J usage is TRBJ2-5; D gene unclear. V gave up 4 bases and J gave up 0 bases, with 5 bases separating them. Germline values: CDR1 KGHDR, CDR2 SFDVKD. The CDR3 consists of 13 residues. The CDR3 region has the DNA TGTGCCACCAGTGAAGCCAACCAAGAGACCCAGTACTTC. Amino acids: CATSEANQETQYF.

This clone has only a few counts. The rearrangement uses TRBV2 and TRBJ1-2; 9 bases agree with TRBD1. The V gene end was trimmed by 4 bases and the J gene end by 6 bases; junction bases not matched to a gene: 3. CDR1 and CDR2 from the germline V gene are SNHLY and FYNNEI. CDR3 length: 13 residues. The CDR3, as DNA: TGTGCCAGCAGTGCGGGGACAGGGCATGGCTACACCTTC. Its protein is CASSAGTGHGYTF.

In its sample, this clone was seen a few times. The DNA of the CDR3 is TGTGCCAGCAGCACGAGGGGGGGTAGCAATCAGCCCCAGCATTTT. This sequence encodes CASSTRGGSNQPQHF. The V gene is TRBV5-6, the J gene TRBJ1-5, with D maybe TRBD1 (6 bases). There are 15 residues in the CDR3. CDR1 SGHDT and CDR2 YYEEEE come from the germline V gene. V gave up 4 bases and J gave up 0 bases, with 11 bases separating them.

This clone was picked up a small number of times. This chain links TRBV24-1 with TRBJ2-7, with TRBD2 matching over 10 bases. This CDR3 region has 15 residues. CDR1 KGHDR and CDR2 SFDVKD come from the germline V gene. Trimming cost V 4 bases and J 7 bases; bases outside gene matches: 9. CDR3 amino acids: CATSDPASGRDEQYF. In DNA, the CDR3 is TGTGCCACCAGTGACCCGGCTAGCGGGAGAGATGAGCAGTACTTC.

V gene TRBV7-6 combines with J gene TRBJ1-1; 7 bases map to TRBD1. The germline CDR1 and CDR2 sequences are SGHVS and FNYEAQ. V shed 5 bases and J 4 bases; nucleotides not matched to a gene: 7. The CDR3 consists of 14 residues. The CDR3 loop is CASSPGGGPTEAFF. The CDR3 DNA sequence: TGTGCCAGCAGCCCTGGAGGGGGCCCCACTGAAGCTTTCTTT.

Note on this clone: Given the absence of the conserved phenylalanine or tryptophan at the CDR3 end, a read error is likely. No DNA is shown, since the ends of the CDR3 on it are uncertain; the CDR3 is the one TCRdb lists. The chain carries TRBV20-1 and TRBJ2-7; the table's D call, TRBD1, was not checked against the DNA. CDR1 is DFQATT and CDR2 is SNEGSKA in the germline V gene (reference sequence). The CDR3 is 10 residues long, counting both termini. The chain's CDR3 is CSASRQGCDL.

The CDR3 bases are TGTGCCAGCAGCGTAGCTGGAGGGGAAGAGACCCAGTACTTC. Translated, it gives CASSVAGGEETQYF. The V call is TRBV9, the J call TRBJ2-5; TRBD2 is a possible D gene (6 bases). CDR3 length: 14 amino acids. The germline V gene has CDR1 SGDLS and CDR2 YYNGEE. V dropped 0 bases and J dropped 3 bases, with 9 bases sitting between them.

This clone has a handful of counts. V is TRBV6-6 and J is TRBJ2-7, with 12 positions matching TRBD1. V shed 5 bases, J shed 2 bases, and the junction held 7 bases outside the gene matches. The CDR3 is 16 amino acids. Germline V gives CDR1 MNHNY, CDR2 SVGAGI (reference sequence). CDR3 nucleotide sequence: TGTGCCAGCAGTAGCGGGGACAGGGGGCTTACCTACGAGCAGTACTTC. Its translation is CASSSGDRGLTYEQYF.

This chain joins TRBV5-1 and TRBJ2-5; the D gene is possibly TRBD1 (5 bases). Germline V gene lookup returns CDR1 SGHRS and CDR2 YFSETQ. The CDR3 contains 13 residues. The ends were cut back, 3 bases at V and 2 bases at J, with 8 bases in the middle. The CDR3 nucleotides read TGCGCCAGCAGCTACGACAGACAAGAGACCCAGTACTTC. This sequence encodes CASSYDRQETQYF.

This clone was detected only a few times. This chain joins TRBV28 and TRBJ1-5, with a weak D call TRBD1 (5 bases). Germline V gene sequence: CDR1 MDHEN, CDR2 SYDVKM. Trimming removed 1 base at V and 0 bases at J, with 13 bases between. The CDR3 spans 17 residues. The CDR3 DNA sequence: TGTGCCAGCAGTTTATACAGGAGCCAAAGTAGCAATCAGCCCCAGCATTTT. As protein: CASSLYRSQSSNQPQHF.

This chain joins TRBV9 and TRBJ2-2; 8 bases match TRBD2. CDR3 length: 16 residues. Trimming took 4 bases from V and 1 from J; bases not matched to a gene: 6. Germline V gives CDR1 SGDLS, CDR2 YYNGEE. The CDR3 loop is CASSLRLAGNTGELFF. The CDR3 nucleotides read TGTGCCAGCAGCCTTAGGCTAGCGGGGAACACCGGGGAGCTGTTTTTT.

The chain combines TRBV27 with TRBJ2-7; 9 positions agree with TRBD2. The CDR3 is 14 amino acids. V lost 8 bases and J lost 6; bases outside the gene matches: 11. Germline V lookup: CDR1 MNHEY, CDR2 SMNVEV (reference sequence). CDR3 in amino acids: CASGGGGGAREQYF. As DNA, the CDR3 is TGTGCCAGCGGCGGGGGCGGGGGGGCCCGCGAGCAGTACTTC.